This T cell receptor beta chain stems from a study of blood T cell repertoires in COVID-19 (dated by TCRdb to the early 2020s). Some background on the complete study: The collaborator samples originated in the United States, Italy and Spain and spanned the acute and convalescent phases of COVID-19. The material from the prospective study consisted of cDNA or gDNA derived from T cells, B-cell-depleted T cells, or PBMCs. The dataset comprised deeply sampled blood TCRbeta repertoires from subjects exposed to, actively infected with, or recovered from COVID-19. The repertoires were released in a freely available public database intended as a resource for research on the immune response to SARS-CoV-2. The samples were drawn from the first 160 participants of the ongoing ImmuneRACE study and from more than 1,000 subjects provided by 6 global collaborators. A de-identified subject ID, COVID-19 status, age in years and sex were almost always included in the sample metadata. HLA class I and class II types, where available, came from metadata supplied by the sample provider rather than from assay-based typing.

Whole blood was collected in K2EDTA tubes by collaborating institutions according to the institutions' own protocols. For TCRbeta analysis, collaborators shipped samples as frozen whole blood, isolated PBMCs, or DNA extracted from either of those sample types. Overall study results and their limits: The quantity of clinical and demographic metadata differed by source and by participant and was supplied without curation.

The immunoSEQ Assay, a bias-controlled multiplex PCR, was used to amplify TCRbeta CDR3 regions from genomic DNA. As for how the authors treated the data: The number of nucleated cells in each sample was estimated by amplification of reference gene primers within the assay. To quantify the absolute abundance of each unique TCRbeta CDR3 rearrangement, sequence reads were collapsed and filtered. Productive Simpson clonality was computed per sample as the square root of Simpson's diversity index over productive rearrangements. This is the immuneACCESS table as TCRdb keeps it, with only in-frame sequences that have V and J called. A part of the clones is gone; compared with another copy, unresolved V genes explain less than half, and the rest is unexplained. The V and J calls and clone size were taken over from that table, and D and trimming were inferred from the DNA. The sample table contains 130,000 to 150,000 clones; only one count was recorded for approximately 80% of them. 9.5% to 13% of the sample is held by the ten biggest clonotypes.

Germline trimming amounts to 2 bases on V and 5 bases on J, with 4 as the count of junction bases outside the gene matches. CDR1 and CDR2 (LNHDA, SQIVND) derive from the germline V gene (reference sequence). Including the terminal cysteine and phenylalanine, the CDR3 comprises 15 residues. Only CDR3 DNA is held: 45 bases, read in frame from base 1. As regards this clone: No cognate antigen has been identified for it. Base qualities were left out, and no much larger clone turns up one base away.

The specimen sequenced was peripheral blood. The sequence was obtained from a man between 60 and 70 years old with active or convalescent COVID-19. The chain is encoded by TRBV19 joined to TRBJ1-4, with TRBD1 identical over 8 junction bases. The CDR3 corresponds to CASSILGTGNEKLFF. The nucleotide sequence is TGTGCCAGTAGTATACTCGGGACAGGAAATGAAAAACTGTTTTTT. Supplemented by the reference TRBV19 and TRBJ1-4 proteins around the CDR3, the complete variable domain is DGGITQSPKYLFRKEGQNVTLSCEQNLNHDAMYWYRQDPGQGLRLIYYSQIVNDFQKGDIAEGYSVSREKKESFPLTVTSAQKNPTAFYLCASSILGTGNEKLFFGSGTQLSVL.